The 30 T cell receptor beta chains given below trace back to one sample, sequenced in a study of regulatory T cells in long-lasting Graves disease. Time point in this sample: newly diagnosed GD, antithyroid drugs for less than 3 months. The TCR library was made from RNA extracted from PBMCs. Building the TCR beta libraries relied on iRepertoire HTBI primers, and CDR3 regions underwent Arm-PCR. TCRdb ran MiXCR on the multiplex PCR reads and lists one entry per CDR3 protein. The table lists about 400,000 distinct CDR3 sequences, over 14% of them singletons, with about 8% in the top ten. These data also featured in a second study, about T cells in Graves' hyperthyroidism and ophthalmopathy.

Sequenced material: peripheral blood mononuclear cells (PBMCs), taken at new diagnosis, from a patient treated with antithyroid drugs. Receptors originate from a woman aged 40 to 50 with Graves disease.

This clonotype was detected many times. This chain joins TRBV25-1 and TRBJ2-2; D remains ambiguous. V was pared by 3 bases and J by 3 bases, with 8 bases between. Per germline, CDR1 MGHDK and CDR2 SYGVNS. The CDR3 runs to 14 residues. CDR3 sequence reads: CASSDDGDTGELFF. The CDR3 DNA reads as TGTGCCAGCAGTGACGATGGAGACACCGGGGAGCTGTTTTTT.

This clonotype was found many times. This rearrangement joins TRBV28 to TRBJ2-1, with 11 bases matching TRBD2. This CDR3 spans 17 amino acids. CDR1 is MDHEN, CDR2 SYDVKM, per germline. With 7 bases clipped from V and 0 bases from J, the junction kept 8 bases outside the gene matches. CDR3 region: CASKLAGVGSSYNEQFF. CDR3 nucleotides: TGTGCCAGCAAACTAGCGGGAGTGGGAAGCTCCTACAATGAGCAGTTCTTC.

The rearrangement links TRBV24-1 to TRBJ2-2, with D possibly matching TRBD2 (5 bases). In germline, CDR1 is KGHDR, CDR2 SFDVKD. The CDR3 is 14 amino acids. With 9 bases removed from V and 6 bases from J, the gap between germline ends came to 16 bases. The DNA of the CDR3 is TGTGCCACCGCGCCCCCCGGGATCGCCGGGGAGCTGTTTTTT. Translation gives CATAPPGIAGELFF.

V and J are TRBV29-1 and TRBJ2-2; no firm D call. Trimming removed 3 bases from V and 7 bases from J, with 9 bases in between. The CDR3 is 12 residues long. The germline V gene encodes CDR1 SQVTM and CDR2 ANQGSEA. The CDR3 DNA is TGCAGCGTTGATCTAGGTGTCGGGGAGCTGTTTTTT. Amino acids: CSVDLGVGELFF.

This clonotype was seen at least ten times. The rearrangement uses TRBV7-9 and TRBJ1-6; 9 nucleotides match TRBD1. Trimming at V came to 9 bases and at J to 7 bases, leaving 13 bases not matched to a gene. This CDR3 has 16 residues. The germline V gene encodes CDR1 SEHNR and CDR2 FQNEAQ (reference sequence). The chain's CDR3 is CASLLFTGGSNSPLHF. CDR3 coding DNA: TGTGCCAGTCTTTTATTCACAGGGGGCTCGAATTCACCCCTCCACTTT.

The chain is built from TRBV9 and TRBJ2-3; TRBD2 agrees at 12 bases. Germline V gene sequence: CDR1 SGDLS, CDR2 YYNGEE. The V segment lost 0 bases and the J segment 0 bases; nucleotides outside the gene matches: 11. The CDR3 is 20 amino acids. The CDR3, as DNA: TGTGCCAGCAGCGTAGCCACATCGACTAGCGGGAGTACTAGCACAGATACGCAGTATTTT. This translates into CASSVATSTSGSTSTDTQYF.

This clonotype has ten or more counts. The chain employs TRBV15 and TRBJ2-3; D is unresolved. Germline assignment: CDR1 LNHNV and CDR2 YYDKDF (reference sequence). The CDR3 covers 16 residues. V was pared by 3 bases and J by 0 bases, with 13 bases between. The CDR3 loop reads CATSSYSSPSTDTQYF. CDR3 in DNA: TGTGCCACCAGCAGTTATAGCAGCCCTAGCACAGATACGCAGTATTTT. Looking up the rest from reference TRBV15 and TRBJ2-3 gives the full variable domain: DAMVIQNPRYQVTQFGKPVTLSCSQTLNHNVMYWYQQKSSQAPKLLFHYYDKDFNNEADTPDNFQSRRPNTSFCFLDIRSPGLGDTAMYLCATSSYSSPSTDTQYFGPGTRLTVL.

This clonotype was counted ten times or more. The chain uses TRBV29-1 and TRBJ2-1, with 12 positions matching TRBD2. From germline, CDR1 is SQVTM and CDR2 ANQGSEA. This CDR3 is 18 amino acids long. V lost 3 bases, J lost 6 bases, and 15 bases stayed unmatched. The CDR3 spells CSVESSGRAGPNLNEQFF. CDR3 DNA sequence: TGCAGCGTTGAGTCTAGCGGGAGGGCCGGGCCCAATCTCAATGAGCAGTTCTTC.

This clonotype was found many times. The V call is TRBV7-2, the J call TRBJ1-2; 7 positions match TRBD1. V lost 5 bases to trimming and J lost 7 bases; unmatched junction nucleotides: 7. This CDR3 contains 13 residues. Germline CDR1 reads SGHTA; CDR2 reads FQGNSA. Here the CDR3 reads CASSPTGSFGYTF. The CDR3 region has the DNA TGTGCCAGCAGCCCGACAGGGAGTTTTGGCTACACCTTC.

There are many counts of this clonotype. The V and J genes are TRBV28 and TRBJ2-1; 12 nucleotides agree with TRBD2. Germline V gene data show CDR1 as MDHEN and CDR2 as SYDVKM. Trimming took 10 bases from V and 3 from J; bases not matched to a gene: 7. The CDR3 has 15 residues. The CDR3 nucleotides are TGTGCCACTGCGACTAGCGGGAGTTTCTACAATGAGCAGTTCTTC. Its protein is CATATSGSFYNEQFF.

Ten or more counts support this clonotype. This sequence joins TRBV6-2 or TRBV6-3 and TRBJ1-4; 7 bases line up with TRBD1. This CDR3 comprises 18 residues. The germline V gene encodes CDR1 MNHEY and CDR2 SVGEGT. Germline trimming cut 1 base from V and 4 bases from J; bases unmatched to any gene: 12. The CDR3 here is CASSYLDRDSDYNEKLFF. The CDR3 coding sequence is TGTGCCAGCAGTTACTTGGACCGGGACAGCGACTATAATGAAAAACTGTTTTTT.

This clonotype occurred many times. The chain couples TRBV5-1 to TRBJ2-1; 12 nucleotides agree with TRBD2. The CDR3 contains 15 residues. Per the germline V gene, CDR1 is SGHRS and CDR2 is YFSETQ. J was trimmed by 7 bases and V by 4 bases; bases with no gene match: 6. In DNA, the CDR3 is TGCGCCAGCAGCACAGCCGGGACTAGCGGGAATGAGCAGTTCTTC. Its translation: CASSTAGTSGNEQFF.

This clonotype appeared many times. The CDR3 is CASSLRPYQETQYF. CDR3 nucleotides: TGTGCCAGCAGTTTGCGTCCCTACCAAGAGACCCAGTACTTC. The gene calls are TRBV28 and TRBJ2-5; D remains ambiguous. The CDR3 runs to 14 residues. Germline V gene lookup returns CDR1 MDHEN and CDR2 SYDVKM. V lost 3 bases and J lost 0, with 8 bases in between. Looking up the rest from reference TRBV28 and TRBJ2-5 gives the full variable domain: DVKVTQSSRYLVKRTGEKVFLECVQDMDHENMFWYRQDPGLGLRLIYFSYDVKMKEKGDIPEGYSVSREKKERFSLILESASTNQTSMYLCASSLRPYQETQYFGPGTRLLVL.

This clonotype was seen ten or more times. The junction does not match germline at one end; this may be a read error. J is TRBJ2-5 and V is TRBV7-8; D call uncertain. This CDR3 region has 15 residues. Looked up from germline, CDR1 is SGHVS and CDR2 is FQNEAQ. CDR3 sequence (DNA): TGTGCCAGCAGCTTAGAGGAGAGGATCCAAGAGACCCAGCACTTC. It is translated as CASSLEERIQETQHF.

This clonotype was seen at least ten times. V usage is TRBV5-1 and J usage is TRBJ2-7; no definite D call. V lost 4 bases and J lost 2, with 10 bases in between. The CDR3 length is 13 residues. CDR1 is SGHRS, CDR2 YFSETQ, per germline. CDR3 region: CASSHDSPYEQYF. The CDR3 region has the DNA TGCGCCAGCAGCCATGACTCGCCCTACGAGCAGTACTTC.

To note about this clonotype: The junction departs from germline at one end; a sequencing error may be responsible. The chain recombines TRBV13 with TRBJ2-7; 10 nucleotides align to TRBD2. This CDR3 is built from 15 residues. Germline CDR1 and CDR2: PRHDT and FYEKMQ (reference sequence). Written as DNA, the CDR3 is TGCGCCAGCAGCCAAACTAGCGGGGTTAGGCTCGAGCAGTACTTC. As protein: CASSQTSGVRLEQYF.

This clonotype was seen a few times. This chain connects TRBV10-2 to TRBJ1-1; D is unresolved. The CDR3 spans 14 residues. V lost 7 bases and J lost 3, with 15 bases in between. The V gene's germline CDR1 is WSHSY and CDR2 SAAADI. The CDR3 loop is CASKDSTPDTEAFF. The DNA of the CDR3 is TGCGCCAGCAAGGATTCGACCCCGGACACTGAAGCTTTCTTT.

Many counts were recorded for this clonotype. This sequence joins TRBV11-2 and TRBJ2-5; weak D call: TRBD2 (7 bases). Germline lookup yields CDR1 SGHAT and CDR2 FQNNGV. With 6 bases removed from V and 5 bases from J, the gap between germline ends came to 22 bases. CDR3 length: 16 residues. For the CDR3, the DNA is TGTGCCAGCAGAGCCTTTGGGAGGGGGGTCGGGGAGACCCAGTACTTC. This encodes CASRAFGRGVGETQYF.

With respect to this clonotype: It is likely a read error: a sequence one base away is far more abundant. CDR3 in DNA: TGTACCAGCAGAGACGAGGGGACAGGGACCAACGAGCAGTACTTC. Encoded protein: CTSRDEGTGTNEQYF. The rearrangement links TRBV2 to TRBJ2-3, with TRBD1 identical over 9 bases. The DNA end lines up better with TRBJ2-7; the J call may be wrong. Germline V gives CDR1 SNHLY, CDR2 FYNNEI. The CDR3 is made up of 15 amino acids.

The chain uses TRBV6-1 and TRBJ2-2; either TRBD1 or TRBD2 may fit D (5 bases each). V was pared by 6 bases and J by 5 bases, with 13 bases between. Germline V CDR1 and CDR2: MNHNS, SASEGT. The CDR3 consists of 14 residues. The CDR3 coding sequence is TGTGCCAGCAGGCCCCGGGGCCGGACCGGGGAGCTGTTTTTT. Protein: CASRPRGRTGELFF.

This clonotype was found many times. The chain has TRBV12-3 or TRBV12-4 and TRBJ2-5, with 16 positions matching TRBD2. V dropped 2 bases and J dropped 5; count of bases not matched to a gene: 8. CDR3 length: 18 amino acids. The CDR3 region is CASSLKGLAGGPRETQYF. The CDR3 DNA reads as TGTGCCAGCAGTTTAAAGGGACTAGCGGGAGGGCCACGGGAGACCCAGTACTTC.

This clonotype was detected only a few times. The rearrangement links TRBV19 to TRBJ2-1; TRBD1 might be the D (6 bases). The CDR3 length is 17 residues. Trimming shortened V by 3 bases and J by 1 base, and 16 bases separated the two germline ends. Germline CDR1 is LNHDA and CDR2 is SQIVND (reference sequence). The CDR3 DNA is TGTGCCAGTAGTATTCCCAGGGGATCCACTTCCTACAATGAGCAGTTCTTC. Its translation: CASSIPRGSTSYNEQFF.

This clonotype was observed many times. The chain joins TRBV6-9 to TRBJ2-7; 8 bases are a match to TRBD2. Trimming removed 3 bases from V and 3 bases from J; junction bases left unmatched: 4. Germline V lookup: CDR1 MNHGY, CDR2 SVAAGI. The CDR3 loop spans 14 amino acids. Written as DNA, the CDR3 is TGTGCCAGCAGTTACGCGGGAGGCCGCTACGAGCAGTACTTC. This gives the protein CASSYAGGRYEQYF.

In its sample, this clonotype was seen many times. This sequence joins TRBV7-8 and TRBJ2-1, with a tentative D call TRBD2 (5 bases). This CDR3 has 13 amino acids. Trimming removed 5 bases at V and 4 bases at J, with 9 bases between. CDR1 and CDR2 (germline): SGHVS, FQNEAQ. The CDR3: CASSPRTYNEQFF. The CDR3 coding sequence is TGTGCCAGCAGCCCGCGGACTTACAATGAGCAGTTCTTC.

This clonotype was recorded many times. This chain connects TRBV10-3 to TRBJ2-1; TRBD2 matches 11 bases. This CDR3 has 16 amino acids. Germline V gene sequence: CDR1 ENHRY, CDR2 SYGVKD. V lost 3 bases to trimming and J lost 0 bases; unmatched junction nucleotides: 1. The CDR3 loop reads CAISEGLAGSYNEQFF. The CDR3 bases are TGTGCCATCAGTGAAGGACTAGCGGGCTCCTACAATGAGCAGTTCTTC.

In this sample, this clonotype turned up a few times. The chain uses TRBV10-2 and TRBJ1-1, with D perhaps TRBD1 (5 bases). The CDR3 extends over 15 amino acids. V was pared by 6 bases and J by 4 bases, with 18 bases between. Per germline, CDR1 WSHSY and CDR2 SAAADI. The CDR3 sequence: CASRRPRGAGTEAFF. The CDR3 DNA sequence: TGCGCCAGCAGAAGACCGAGGGGCGCGGGCACTGAAGCTTTCTTT.

This clonotype was found many times. The rearrangement joins TRBV11-2 to TRBJ2-3; 12 bases are shared with TRBD2. With V trimmed by 5 bases and J by 8 bases, 8 bases remained unmatched. The CDR3 is 15 amino acids. Germline V gives CDR1 SGHAT, CDR2 FQNNGV. As DNA, the CDR3 is TGTGCCAGCAGCATCGGACTAGCGGGACTTGGTACGCAGTATTTT. Translated: CASSIGLAGLGTQYF.

This clonotype was found a few times. This sequence joins TRBV14 and TRBJ1-1; TRBD1 matches at 7 bases. The junction had 3 bases not matched to a gene; V was cut back by 3 bases and J by 5 bases. The CDR3 sequence is 13 residues long. Germline CDR1 and CDR2: SGHDN and FVKESK. The CDR3 reads CASSHRQGTEAFF. As DNA, the CDR3 is TGTGCCAGCAGCCACCGACAGGGAACTGAAGCTTTCTTT. Complete variable domain (other parts from reference TRBV14 and TRBJ1-1): EAGVTQFPSHSVIEKGQTVTLRCDPISGHDNLYWYRRVMGKEIKFLLHFVKESKQDESGMPNNRFLAERTGGTYSTLKVQPAELEDSGVYFCASSHRQGTEAFFGQGTRLTVV.

This clonotype occurred many times. The rearrangement uses TRBV2 and TRBJ2-3; 7 nucleotides match TRBD1. The CDR3 runs 13 residues. Germline V lookup: CDR1 SNHLY, CDR2 FYNNEI. With 8 bases clipped from V and 6 bases from J, the junction kept 8 bases outside the gene matches. The CDR3 region has the DNA TGTGCCAGCCAAGGGGGCGGTGAGGATACGCAGTATTTT. Amino acids: CASQGGGEDTQYF.

The V call is TRBV7-9, the J call TRBJ2-5, with 10 bases aligning to TRBD2. Per germline, CDR1 SEHNR and CDR2 FQNEAQ (reference sequence). The V segment lost 7 bases and the J segment 1 base; nucleotides outside the gene matches: 6. CDR3 size: 15 residues. The CDR3 reads CASNVLAGVQETQYF. The CDR3 DNA is TGTGCCAGCAACGTGCTAGCGGGAGTCCAAGAGACCCAGTACTTC.